The 10 T cell receptor beta chains in this list originate from one sample, sequenced in a study of somatic mutations in cytotoxic T cells in rheumatoid arthritis. The protocol was immunoSEQ multiplex PCR, while the TCRdb copy is restricted to in-frame clones and leaves out a portion. The sample shows about 30,000 clones, around 86% of them seen only once. The sample comprised CD8+ T cells sorted from blood. These receptors all come from an adult with rheumatoid arthritis.

This clone appeared a single time. V usage is TRBV10-2 and J usage is TRBJ1-1, with D hard to call. Per germline, CDR1 WSHSY and CDR2 SAAADI. The CDR3 contains 14 residues. Trimming removed 6 bases at V and 5 bases at J, with 16 bases between. The CDR3 here is CASSPTRVRTEAFF. The DNA of the CDR3 is TGCGCCAGCAGCCCGACACGGGTGAGAACTGAAGCTTTCTTT.

This clone was seen a few times. The CDR3 spells CAWNIGGRTEAFF. The CDR3 bases are TGTGCCTGGAATATAGGGGGCAGGACTGAAGCTTTCTTT. J is TRBJ1-1 and V is TRBV30; TRBD1 matches 7 bases. The V and J ends lost 4 bases and 5 bases, in that order; junction bases with no gene match: 7. CDR3 size: 13 residues. CDR1 is GTSNPN, CDR2 SVGIG, per germline (reference sequence).

The CDR3 loop is CASSDGTSGSPTYNEQFF. In DNA, the CDR3 is TGTGCCAGCAGTGACGGGACTAGCGGGTCCCCGACCTACAATGAGCAGTTCTTC. This chain connects TRBV6-4 to TRBJ2-1, with 12 bases matching TRBD2. The CDR3 extends over 18 amino acids. J lost 2 bases, V lost 2 bases, and 7 bases had no gene match. CDR1 MRHNA and CDR2 SNTAGT come from the germline V gene.

This chain connects TRBV27 to TRBJ2-3; TRBD1 matches 8 bases. With 8 bases clipped from V and 6 bases from J, the junction kept 10 bases outside the gene matches. The length of the CDR3 is 14 residues. CDR1 is MNHEY and CDR2 is SMNVEV in the germline V gene (reference sequence). CDR3 protein: CASAGQGHLDTQYF. The CDR3 nucleotides are TGTGCCAGCGCCGGACAGGGCCATTTGGATACGCAGTATTTT.

The chain carries TRBV6-5 and TRBJ2-7; D remains unclear. Trimming removed 2 bases from V and 3 bases from J, with 11 bases in between. This CDR3 comprises 14 residues. Germline CDR1 MNHEY, CDR2 SVGAGI. CDR3 residues: CASSYTRQIYEQYF. The CDR3 nucleotides are TGTGCCAGCAGTTACACGCGGCAGATCTACGAGCAGTACTTC.

V usage is TRBV5-1 and J usage is TRBJ2-1, with TRBD1 matching over 7 bases. V gave up 0 bases and J gave up 8 bases; unmatched junction bases: 5. Germline CDR1 and CDR2: SGHRS and YFSETQ. CDR3 length: 14 residues. CDR3 region: CASSLGGQGDEQFF. The CDR3 DNA reads as TGCGCCAGCAGCTTGGGGGGTCAGGGGGATGAGCAGTTCTTC.

This clone was found a few times. This rearrangement joins TRBV4-1 to TRBJ2-1, with D possibly TRBD2 on 6 matching bases. The CDR3 has 13 residues. V lost 1 base to trimming and J lost 8 bases, with 9 bases between them. From germline, CDR1 is MGHRA and CDR2 YSYEKL. The CDR3, as DNA: TGCGCCAGCAGCCAAGTGGGAGGTGATGAGCAGTTCTTC. This translates into CASSQVGGDEQFF.

This chain uses TRBV27 with TRBJ2-2, with D unresolved. The ends were cut back, 2 bases at V and 2 bases at J, with 6 bases in the middle. The germline V gene has CDR1 MNHEY and CDR2 SMNVEV (reference sequence). The CDR3 has 14 amino acids. CDR3 amino acids: CASSLSQNTGELFF. For the CDR3, the DNA is TGTGCCAGCAGTTTAAGTCAAAACACCGGGGAGCTGTTTTTT.

This rearrangement joins TRBV9 to TRBJ2-7; 8 nucleotides line up with TRBD2. CDR3 length: 15 amino acids. V lost 0 bases and J lost 2; bases outside the gene matches: 4. In germline, CDR1 is SGDLS, CDR2 YYNGEE. CDR3 protein: CASSVAVAGPYEQYF. CDR3 bases: TGTGCCAGCAGCGTAGCGGTAGCGGGACCCTACGAGCAGTACTTC.

This sequence joins TRBV6-1 and TRBJ1-2; no reliable D call. Trimming cost V 6 bases and J 4 bases, with 18 bases left between them. This CDR3 contains 15 residues. CDR1 MNHNS and CDR2 SASEGT come from the germline V gene. CDR3 sequence: CASSLNKGFSYGYTF. The CDR3 DNA is TGTGCCAGCAGCCTCAATAAGGGATTTTCCTATGGCTACACCTTC.